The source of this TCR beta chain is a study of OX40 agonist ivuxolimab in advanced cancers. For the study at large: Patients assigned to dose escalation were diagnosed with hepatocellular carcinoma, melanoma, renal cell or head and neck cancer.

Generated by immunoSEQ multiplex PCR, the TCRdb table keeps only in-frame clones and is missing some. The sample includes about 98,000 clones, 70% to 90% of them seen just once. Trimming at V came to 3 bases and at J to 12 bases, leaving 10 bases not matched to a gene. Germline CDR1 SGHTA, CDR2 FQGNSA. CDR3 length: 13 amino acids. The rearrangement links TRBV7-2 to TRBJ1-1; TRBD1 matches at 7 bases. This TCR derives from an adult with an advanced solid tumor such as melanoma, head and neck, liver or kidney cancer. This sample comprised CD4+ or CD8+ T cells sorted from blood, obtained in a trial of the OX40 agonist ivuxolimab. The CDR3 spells CASSFSGTEFPFF. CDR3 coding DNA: TGTGCCAGCAGCTTCTCCGGGACAGAATTTCCTTTCTTT.